This T cell receptor (beta chain) was sequenced for a study of neurological immune-mediated disorders. This clonotype was seen a few times. Its specificity is unknown. TCRdb analysed the 5' RACE reads with MiXCR anew, one entry per CDR3 protein. The table lists approximately 50,000 distinct CDR3 sequences, about 9.4% of them singletons. Unsorted libraries were prepared from 2 million PBMCs that had been stored at -80 C. Study-wide results and limits: Private repertoires in all groups were suggested by the finding that expanded clones across subjects shared no CDR3 amino acid sequences.

The sequencing sample was made of PBMCs. This TCR came from a man in his 70s with HTLV-1-associated myelopathy (HAM/TSP).

CDR3 in DNA: TGCAGTGCTAGAGGAGGAGGGTACAATGAGCAGTTCTTC. Translating it yields CSARGGGYNEQFF. The chain uses TRBV20-1 and TRBJ2-1; perhaps TRBD2 as D (6 bases). CDR1 and CDR2 (germline): DFQATT, SNEGSKA (reference sequence). The CDR3 covers 13 residues. Between the trimmed V and J ends, which lost 1 base and 4 bases, there was a span of 8 bases.